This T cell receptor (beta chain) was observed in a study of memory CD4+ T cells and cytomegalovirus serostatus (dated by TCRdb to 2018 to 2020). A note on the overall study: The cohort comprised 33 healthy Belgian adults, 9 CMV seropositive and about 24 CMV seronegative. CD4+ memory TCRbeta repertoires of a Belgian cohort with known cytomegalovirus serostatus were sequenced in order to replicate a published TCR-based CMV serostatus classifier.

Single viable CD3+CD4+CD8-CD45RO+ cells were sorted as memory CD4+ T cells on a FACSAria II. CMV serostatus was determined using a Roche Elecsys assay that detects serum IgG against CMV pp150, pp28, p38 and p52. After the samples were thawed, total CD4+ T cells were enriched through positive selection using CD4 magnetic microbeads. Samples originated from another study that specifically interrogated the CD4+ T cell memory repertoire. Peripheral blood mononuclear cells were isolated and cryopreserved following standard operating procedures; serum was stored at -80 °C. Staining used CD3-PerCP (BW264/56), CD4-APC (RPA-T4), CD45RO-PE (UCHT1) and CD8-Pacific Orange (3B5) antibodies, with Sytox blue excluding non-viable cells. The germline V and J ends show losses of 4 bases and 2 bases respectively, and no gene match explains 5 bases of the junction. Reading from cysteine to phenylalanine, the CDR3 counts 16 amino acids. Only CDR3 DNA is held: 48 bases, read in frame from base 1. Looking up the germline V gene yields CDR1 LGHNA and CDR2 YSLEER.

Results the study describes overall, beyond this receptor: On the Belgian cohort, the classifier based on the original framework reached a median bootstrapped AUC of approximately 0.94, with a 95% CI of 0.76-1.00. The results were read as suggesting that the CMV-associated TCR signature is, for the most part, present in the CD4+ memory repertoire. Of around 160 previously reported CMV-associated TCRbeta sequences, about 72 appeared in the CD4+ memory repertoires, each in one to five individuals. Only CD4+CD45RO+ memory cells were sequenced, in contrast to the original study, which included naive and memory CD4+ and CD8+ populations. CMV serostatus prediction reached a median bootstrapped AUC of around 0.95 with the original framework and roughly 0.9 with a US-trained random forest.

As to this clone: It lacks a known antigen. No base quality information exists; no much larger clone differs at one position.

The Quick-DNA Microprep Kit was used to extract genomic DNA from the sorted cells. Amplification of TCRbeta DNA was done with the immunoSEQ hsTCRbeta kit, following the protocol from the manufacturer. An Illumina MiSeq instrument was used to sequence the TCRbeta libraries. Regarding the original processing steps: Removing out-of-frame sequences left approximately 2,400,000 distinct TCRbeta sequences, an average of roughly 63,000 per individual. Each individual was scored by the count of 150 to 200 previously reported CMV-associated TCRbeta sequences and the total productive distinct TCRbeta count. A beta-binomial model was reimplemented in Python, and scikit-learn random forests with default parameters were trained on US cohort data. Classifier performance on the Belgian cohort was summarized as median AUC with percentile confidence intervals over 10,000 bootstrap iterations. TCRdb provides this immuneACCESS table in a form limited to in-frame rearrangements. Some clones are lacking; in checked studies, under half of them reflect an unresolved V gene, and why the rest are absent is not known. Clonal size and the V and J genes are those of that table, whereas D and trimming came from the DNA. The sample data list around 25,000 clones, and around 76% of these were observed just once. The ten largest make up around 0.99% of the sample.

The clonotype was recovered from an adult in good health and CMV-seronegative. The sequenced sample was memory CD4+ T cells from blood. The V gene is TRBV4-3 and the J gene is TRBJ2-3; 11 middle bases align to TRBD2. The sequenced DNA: TGCGCCAGCAGCCGACGACTAGCGGGACCCACAGATACGCAGTATTTT. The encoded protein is CASSRRLAGPTDTQYF.